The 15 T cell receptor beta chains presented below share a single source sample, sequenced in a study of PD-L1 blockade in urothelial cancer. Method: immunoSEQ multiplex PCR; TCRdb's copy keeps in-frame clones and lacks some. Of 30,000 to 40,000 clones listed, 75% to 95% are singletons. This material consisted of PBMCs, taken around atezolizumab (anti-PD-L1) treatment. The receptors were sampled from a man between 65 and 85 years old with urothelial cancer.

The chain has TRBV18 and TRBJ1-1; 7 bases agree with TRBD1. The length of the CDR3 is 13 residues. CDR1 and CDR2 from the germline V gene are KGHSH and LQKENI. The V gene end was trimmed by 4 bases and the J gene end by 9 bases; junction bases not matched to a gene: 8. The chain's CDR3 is CASSQGQGGKAFF. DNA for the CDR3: TGTGCCAGCTCACAAGGCCAGGGGGGAAAAGCTTTCTTT.

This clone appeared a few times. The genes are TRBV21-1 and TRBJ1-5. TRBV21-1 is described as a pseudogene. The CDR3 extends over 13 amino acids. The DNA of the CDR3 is TGTGCCAGCGGCAGAAGGAGAAATCAGCCCCAGCATTTT. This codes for CASGRRRNQPQHF.

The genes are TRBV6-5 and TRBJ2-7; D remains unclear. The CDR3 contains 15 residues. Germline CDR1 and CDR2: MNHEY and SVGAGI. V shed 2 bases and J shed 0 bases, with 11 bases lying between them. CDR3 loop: CASSYGPQNSYEQYF. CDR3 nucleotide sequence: TGTGCCAGCAGTTACGGCCCACAGAACTCCTACGAGCAGTACTTC.

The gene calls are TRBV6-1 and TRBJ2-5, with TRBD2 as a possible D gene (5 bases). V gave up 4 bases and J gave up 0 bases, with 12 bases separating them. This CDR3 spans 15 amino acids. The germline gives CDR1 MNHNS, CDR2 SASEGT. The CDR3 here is CASSGTPGNQETQYF. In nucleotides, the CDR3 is TGTGCCAGCAGTGGAACACCGGGGAACCAAGAGACCCAGTACTTC.

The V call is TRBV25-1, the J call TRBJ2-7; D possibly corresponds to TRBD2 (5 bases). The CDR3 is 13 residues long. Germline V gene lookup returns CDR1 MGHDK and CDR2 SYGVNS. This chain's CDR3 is CASSGPMGYEQYF. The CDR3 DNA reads TGTGCTTCAAGCGGCCCGATGGGGTACGAGCAGTACTTC.

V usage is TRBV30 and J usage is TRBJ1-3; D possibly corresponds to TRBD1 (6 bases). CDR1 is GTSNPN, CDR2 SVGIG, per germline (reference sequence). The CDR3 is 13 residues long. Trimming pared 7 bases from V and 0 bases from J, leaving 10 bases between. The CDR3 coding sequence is TGTGCCTTAGACAGGAGCTCTGGAAACACCATATATTTT. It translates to CALDRSSGNTIYF.

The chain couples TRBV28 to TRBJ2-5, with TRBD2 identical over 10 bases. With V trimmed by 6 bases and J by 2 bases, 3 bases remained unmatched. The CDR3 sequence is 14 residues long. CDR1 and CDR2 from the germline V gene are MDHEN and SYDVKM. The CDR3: CASRTSGPQETQYF. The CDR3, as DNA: TGTGCCAGCAGGACTAGCGGGCCTCAAGAGACCCAGTACTTC.

The CDR3 loop reads CASSSGGNTDTQYF. The CDR3 DNA reads TGTGCCAGCAGTAGCGGGGGAAACACAGATACGCAGTATTTT. The gene calls are TRBV6-1 and TRBJ2-3, with 8 bases fitting TRBD2. V trimming: 5 bases; J trimming: 2 bases; junction bases outside the gene matches: 3. In germline, CDR1 is MNHNS, CDR2 SASEGT. There are 14 residues in the CDR3.

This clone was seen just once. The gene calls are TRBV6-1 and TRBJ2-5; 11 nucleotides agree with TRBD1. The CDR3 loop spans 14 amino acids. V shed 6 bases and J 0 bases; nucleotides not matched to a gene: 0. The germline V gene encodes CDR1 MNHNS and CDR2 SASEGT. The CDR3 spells CASRGQGDQETQYF. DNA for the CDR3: TGTGCCAGCAGGGGACAGGGGGACCAAGAGACCCAGTACTTC.

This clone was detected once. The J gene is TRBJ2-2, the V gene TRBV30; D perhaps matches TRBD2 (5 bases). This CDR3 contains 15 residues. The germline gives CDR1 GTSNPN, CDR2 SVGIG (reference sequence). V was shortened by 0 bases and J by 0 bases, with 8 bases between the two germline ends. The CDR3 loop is CAWSVGGPNTGELFF. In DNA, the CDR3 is TGTGCCTGGAGTGTGGGCGGGCCGAACACCGGGGAGCTGTTTTTT.

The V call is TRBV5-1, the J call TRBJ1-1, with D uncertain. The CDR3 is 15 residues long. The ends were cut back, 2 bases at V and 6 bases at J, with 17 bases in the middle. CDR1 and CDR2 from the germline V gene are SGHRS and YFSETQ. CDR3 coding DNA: TGCGCCAGCAGCTTTACGGGCGGAGGGAGTCCTGAAGCTTTCTTT. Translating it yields CASSFTGGGSPEAFF.

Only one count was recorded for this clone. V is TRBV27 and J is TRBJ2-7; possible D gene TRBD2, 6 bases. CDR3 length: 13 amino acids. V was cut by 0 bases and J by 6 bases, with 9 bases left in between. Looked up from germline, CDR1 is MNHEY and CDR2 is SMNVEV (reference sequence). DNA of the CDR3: TGTGCCAGCAGTTTATCAGCGGGCTCCGAGCAGTACTTC. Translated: CASSLSAGSEQYF.

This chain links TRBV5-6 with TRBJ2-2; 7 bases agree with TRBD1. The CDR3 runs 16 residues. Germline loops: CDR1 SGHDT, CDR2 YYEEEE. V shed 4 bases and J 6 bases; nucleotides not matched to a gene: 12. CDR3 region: CASSGEPDRPPGELFF. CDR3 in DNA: TGTGCCAGCAGCGGGGAGCCGGACAGGCCACCCGGGGAGCTGTTTTTT.

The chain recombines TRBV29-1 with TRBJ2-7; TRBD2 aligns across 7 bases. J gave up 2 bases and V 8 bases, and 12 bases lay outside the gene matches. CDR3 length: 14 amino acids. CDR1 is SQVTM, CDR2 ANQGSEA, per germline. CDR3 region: CSILGREPTYEQYF. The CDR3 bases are TGCAGCATCCTTGGGCGGGAGCCTACCTACGAGCAGTACTTC.

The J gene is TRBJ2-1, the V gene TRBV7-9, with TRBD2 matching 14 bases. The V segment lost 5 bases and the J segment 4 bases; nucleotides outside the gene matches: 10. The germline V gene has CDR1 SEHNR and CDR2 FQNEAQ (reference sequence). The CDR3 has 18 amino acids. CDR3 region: CASSPGLAGVNTYNEQFF. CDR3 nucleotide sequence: TGTGCCAGCAGCCCGGGACTAGCGGGAGTCAACACGTACAATGAGCAGTTCTTC. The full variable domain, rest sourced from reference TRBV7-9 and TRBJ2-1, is DTGVSQNPRHKITKRGQNVTFRCDPISEHNRLYWYRQTLGQGPEFLTYFQNEAQLEKSRLLSDRFSAERPKGSFSTLEIQRTEQGDSAMYLCASSPGLAGVNTYNEQFFGPGTRLTVL.